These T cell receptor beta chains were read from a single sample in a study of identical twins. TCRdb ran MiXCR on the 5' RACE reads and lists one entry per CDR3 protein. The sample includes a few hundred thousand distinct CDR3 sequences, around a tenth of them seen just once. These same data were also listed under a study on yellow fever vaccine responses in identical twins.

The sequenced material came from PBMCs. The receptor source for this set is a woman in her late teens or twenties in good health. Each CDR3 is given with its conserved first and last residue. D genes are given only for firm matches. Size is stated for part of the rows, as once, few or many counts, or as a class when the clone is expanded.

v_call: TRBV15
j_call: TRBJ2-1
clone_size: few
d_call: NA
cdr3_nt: TGTGCCACCAGCAGAGAAGGAGTCCCTACCTTCTACAATGAGCAGTTCTTC
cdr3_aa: CATSREGVPTFYNEQFF

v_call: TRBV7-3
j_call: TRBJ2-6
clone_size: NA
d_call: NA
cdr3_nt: TGTGCCAGCAGCTTTTTTATGGGGACGGGGGCCAACGTCCTGACTTTC
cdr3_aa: CASSFFMGTGANVLTF

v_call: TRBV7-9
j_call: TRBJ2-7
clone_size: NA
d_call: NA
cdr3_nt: TGTGCCAGCAGCTCAATGACAGGTATCTACGAGCAGTACTTC
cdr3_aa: CASSSMTGIYEQYF

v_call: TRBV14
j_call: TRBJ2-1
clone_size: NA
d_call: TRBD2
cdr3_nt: TGTGCCAGCAGCCAAAGGGGACTAGCGGCATACAATGAGCAGTTCTTC
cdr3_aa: CASSQRGLAAYNEQFF

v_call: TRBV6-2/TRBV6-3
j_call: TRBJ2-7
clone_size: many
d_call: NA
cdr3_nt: TGTGCCAGCATACTCGGAGAGTGGGGCGAGCAGTACTTC
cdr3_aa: CASILGEWGEQYF

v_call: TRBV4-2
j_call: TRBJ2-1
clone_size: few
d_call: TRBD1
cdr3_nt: TGTGCCAGCAGCCAAGAGTGGAGGACAGGCCTCAATGAGCAGTTCTTC
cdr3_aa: CASSQEWRTGLNEQFF

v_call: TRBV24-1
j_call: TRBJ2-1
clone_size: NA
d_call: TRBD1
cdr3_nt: TGTGCCACCAGTGATTCCGGGACAGGGGTGTACAATGAGCAGTTCTTC
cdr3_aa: CATSDSGTGVYNEQFF

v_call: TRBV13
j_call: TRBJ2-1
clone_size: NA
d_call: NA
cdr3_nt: TGTGCCAGCAGCGCCCCAGGCGGGACATCCTACAATGAGCAGTTCTTC
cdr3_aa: CASSAPGGTSYNEQFF

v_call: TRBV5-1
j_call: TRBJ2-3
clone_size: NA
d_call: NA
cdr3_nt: TGCGCCAGCAGCTCCCATCCCGACAGGAGGGAAGATACGCAGTATTTT
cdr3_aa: CASSSHPDRREDTQYF

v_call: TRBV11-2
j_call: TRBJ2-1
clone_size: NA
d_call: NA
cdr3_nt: TGTGCCAGCAGCTTAAAGAGGGTAAGGTTACACAATGAGCAGTTCTTC
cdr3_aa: CASSLKRVRLHNEQFF

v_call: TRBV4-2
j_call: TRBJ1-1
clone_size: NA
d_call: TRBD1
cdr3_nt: TGTGCCAGCAGCCAAGAAATCCCCGGGACAGGGCCTGTCGTCCCTGAAGCTTTCTTT
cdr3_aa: CASSQEIPGTGPVVPEAFF

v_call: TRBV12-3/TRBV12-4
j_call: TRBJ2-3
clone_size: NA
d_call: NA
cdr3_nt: TGTGCCAGCAGTTTAGTTCAGGGACTCGGCACAGATACGCAGTATTTT
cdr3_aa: CASSLVQGLGTDTQYF

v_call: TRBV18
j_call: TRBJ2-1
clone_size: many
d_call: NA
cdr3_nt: TGTGCCAGCTCACCAGGAGGGAACAATGAGCAGTTCTTC
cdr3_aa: CASSPGGNNEQFF

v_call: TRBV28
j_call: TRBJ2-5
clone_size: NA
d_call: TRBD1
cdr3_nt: TGTGCCAGCAGTTTATCCAGGGGGTTGGAAGAGACCCAGTACTTC
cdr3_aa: CASSLSRGLEETQYF

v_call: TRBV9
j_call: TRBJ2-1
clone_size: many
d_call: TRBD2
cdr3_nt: TGTGCCAGCAGCGCGTCGACTAGCGGGAGTCACAATGAGCAGTTCTTC
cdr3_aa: CASSASTSGSHNEQFF

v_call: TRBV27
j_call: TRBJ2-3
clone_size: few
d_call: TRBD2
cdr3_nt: TGTGCCAGCAGTCCCGGGACTAGCTACGCAGATACGCAGTATTTT
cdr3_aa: CASSPGTSYADTQYF

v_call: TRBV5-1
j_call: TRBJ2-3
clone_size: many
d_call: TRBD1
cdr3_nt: TGCGCCACCGGGACAGGGGACACAGATACGCAGTATTTT
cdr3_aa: CATGTGDTDTQYF

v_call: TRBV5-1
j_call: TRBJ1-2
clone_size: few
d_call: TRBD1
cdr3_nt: TGCGCCAGCAGAGCCCCGGACAGGGACTATGGCTACACCTTC
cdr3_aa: CASRAPDRDYGYTF

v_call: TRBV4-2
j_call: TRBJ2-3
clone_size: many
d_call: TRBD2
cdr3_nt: TGTGCCAGCAGCCAAAGGGGCCGGCGTAATAGCGGGGGGGCTAGCACAGATACGCAGTATTTT
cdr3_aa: CASSQRGRRNSGGASTDTQYF

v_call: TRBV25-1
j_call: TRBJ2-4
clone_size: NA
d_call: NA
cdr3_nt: TGTGCCAGCAGTGAAGTGAAAAACATTCAGTACTTC
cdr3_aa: CASSEVKNIQYF

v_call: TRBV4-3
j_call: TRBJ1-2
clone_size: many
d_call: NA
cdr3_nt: TGCGCCAGCAGCCCCGTGGGGGTCGGGTATGGCTACACCTTC
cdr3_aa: CASSPVGVGYGYTF

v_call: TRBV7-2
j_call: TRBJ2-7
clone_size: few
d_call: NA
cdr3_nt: TGTGCCAGCAGCTCCCCAGGGTACTCCTACGAGCAGTACTTC
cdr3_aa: CASSSPGYSYEQYF

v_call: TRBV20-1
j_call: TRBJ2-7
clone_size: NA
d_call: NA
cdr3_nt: TGCAGTGCTAGGCGCAGGGGCTCCCACTACGAGCAGTACTTC
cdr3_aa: CSARRRGSHYEQYF

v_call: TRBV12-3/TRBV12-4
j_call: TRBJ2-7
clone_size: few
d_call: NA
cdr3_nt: TGTGCCAGCAGTGAGGGCGGGCCTGAGGCAGAGCAGTACTTC
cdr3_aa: CASSEGGPEAEQYF

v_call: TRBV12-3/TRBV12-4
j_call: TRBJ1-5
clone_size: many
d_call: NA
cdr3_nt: TGTGCCAGCAGTTTAATAGAAGGGCCCCAGCATTTT
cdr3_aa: CASSLIEGPQHF

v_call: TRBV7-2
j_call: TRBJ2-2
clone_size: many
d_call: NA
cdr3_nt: TGTGCCAGCAGCCAACCAAAGGGCCAGAACACCGGGGAGCTGTTTTTT
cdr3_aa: CASSQPKGQNTGELFF

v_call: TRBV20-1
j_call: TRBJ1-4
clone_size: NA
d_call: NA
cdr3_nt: TGCAGTGCTAGGAGGGCCGGGACCTCTGAAAAACTGTTTTTT
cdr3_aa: CSARRAGTSEKLFF

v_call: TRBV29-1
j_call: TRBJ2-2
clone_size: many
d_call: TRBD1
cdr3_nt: TGCAGCGTTGGGCGTGGACAGGGGGCGAACACCGGGGAGCTGTTTTTT
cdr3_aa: CSVGRGQGANTGELFF

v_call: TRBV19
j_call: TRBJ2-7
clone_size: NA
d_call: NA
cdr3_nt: TGTGCCAGTAGTGACGGGAAAAACGAGCAGTACTTC
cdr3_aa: CASSDGKNEQYF